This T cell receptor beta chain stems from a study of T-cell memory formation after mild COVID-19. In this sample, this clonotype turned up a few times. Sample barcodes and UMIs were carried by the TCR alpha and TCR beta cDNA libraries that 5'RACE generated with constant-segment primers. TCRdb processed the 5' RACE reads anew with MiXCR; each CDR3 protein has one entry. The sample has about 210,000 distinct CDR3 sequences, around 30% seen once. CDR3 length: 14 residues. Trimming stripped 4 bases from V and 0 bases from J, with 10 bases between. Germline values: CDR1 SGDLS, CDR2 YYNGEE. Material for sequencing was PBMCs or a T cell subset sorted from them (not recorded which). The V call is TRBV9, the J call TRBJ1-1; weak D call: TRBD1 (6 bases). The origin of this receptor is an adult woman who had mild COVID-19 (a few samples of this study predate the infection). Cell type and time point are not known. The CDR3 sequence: CASSLGTLNTEAFF. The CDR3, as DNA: TGTGCCAGCAGCCTCGGGACACTGAACACTGAAGCTTTCTTT.